A single sample is the source of the 2 T cell receptor beta chains below, sequenced in a study of blood T cells in healthy people across ages. A second about 7 to 12 cycle PCR used barcoded and J-beta primers. TCRdb reprocessed the 5' RACE reads via MiXCR and lists one record per CDR3 protein. The sample consists of about 620,000 distinct CDR3 sequences, under 25% of them appearing once. Sequencing used blood. The receptors shown here come from a man between 65 and 85 years old in good health.

The sample holds a few counts of this clonotype. This chain links TRBV10-2 with TRBJ2-7, with D possibly TRBD1 on 6 matching bases. The CDR3 has 15 residues. Trimming cost V 3 bases and J 1 base, with 13 bases left between them. Germline V CDR1 and CDR2: WSHSY, SAAADI. CDR3 in amino acids: CASSESGQRSYEQYF. In DNA, the CDR3 is TGCGCCAGCAGTGAATCAGGACAGCGGTCCTACGAGCAGTACTTC.

This clonotype turned up a few times. The rearrangement uses TRBV3-1 and TRBJ1-4; no reliable D call. Per germline, CDR1 LGHDT and CDR2 YNNKEL (reference sequence). The CDR3 has 13 residues. Trimming stripped 1 base from V and 14 bases from J, with 14 bases between. The DNA of the CDR3 is TGTGCCAGCAGCCAAGTGGACGGGGAGAGGCTGTTTTTT. Its translation: CASSQVDGERLFF.